This T cell receptor beta chain originates from a study of shared clonotypes between healthy human individuals. V lost 5 bases, J lost 3 bases, and 11 bases lay in between. CDR3 length equals 13 residues. Germline V lookup: CDR1 GTSNPN, CDR2 SVGIG (reference sequence). This clone showed up just a few times. The antigen remains undetermined. Every unsorted PBMC PCR replicate was loaded with about 300 ng DNA, approximately 30,000 T cell genomes. The unsorted PBMC sample used ten immunoSEQ deep assay plates. Produced via immunoSEQ multiplex PCR; TCRdb's table is partial and in-frame only. The sample shows under 600,000 clones, 75% to 80% of them seen only once. Samples left unsorted employed about 100 million PBMCs for genomic DNA. The study's findings and limits: It was only blood that was sampled, and tissue repertoires likely differ.

The sequence was obtained from a woman aged 40 to 50 in good health. Some clones in this sample may be carry-over from other donors' samples. This sequence joins TRBV30 and TRBJ2-4; no clear D gene. The sequencing sample was made of PBMCs. CDR3 sequence reads: CAWEADLKNIQYF. CDR3 DNA: TGTGCCTGGGAGGCAGACCTCAAAAACATTCAGTACTTC.